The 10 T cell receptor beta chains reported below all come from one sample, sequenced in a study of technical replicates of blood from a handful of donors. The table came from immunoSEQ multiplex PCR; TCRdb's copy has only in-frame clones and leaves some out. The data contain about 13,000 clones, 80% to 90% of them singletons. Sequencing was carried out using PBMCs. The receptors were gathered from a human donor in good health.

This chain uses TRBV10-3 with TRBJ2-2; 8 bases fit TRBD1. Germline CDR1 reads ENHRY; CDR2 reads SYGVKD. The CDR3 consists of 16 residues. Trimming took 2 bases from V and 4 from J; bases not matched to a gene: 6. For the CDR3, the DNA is TGTGCCATCAGTGAGAACAGGGGGTTGGGCACCGGGGAGCTGTTTTTT. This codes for CAISENRGLGTGELFF.

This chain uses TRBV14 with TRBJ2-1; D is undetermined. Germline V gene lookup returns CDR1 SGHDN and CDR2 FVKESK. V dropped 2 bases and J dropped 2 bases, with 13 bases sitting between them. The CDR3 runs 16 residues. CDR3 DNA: TGTGCCAGCAGCCAAAGTTCCAGGTATACCTACAATGAGCAGTTCTTC. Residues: CASSQSSRYTYNEQFF.

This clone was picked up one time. The CDR3, as DNA: TGTGCCAGCAGGCGGGACTCCTACAATGAGCAGTTCTTC. Amino acids: CASRRDSYNEQFF. The chain recombines TRBV5-4 with TRBJ2-1; perhaps TRBD2 as D (6 bases). CDR3 length: 13 residues. Germline V gene data show CDR1 as SGHNT and CDR2 as YYREEE (reference sequence). V shed 5 bases and J shed 0 bases, with 6 bases lying between them.

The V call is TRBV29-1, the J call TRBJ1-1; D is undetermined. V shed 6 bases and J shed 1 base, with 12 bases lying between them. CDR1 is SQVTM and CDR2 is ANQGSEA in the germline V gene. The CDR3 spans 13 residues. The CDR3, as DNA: TGCAGCGTCGCTTCGGGAGGGAACACTGAAGCTTTCTTT. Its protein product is CSVASGGNTEAFF. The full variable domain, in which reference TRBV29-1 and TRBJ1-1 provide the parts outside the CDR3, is SAVISQKPSRDICQRGTSLTIQCQVDSQVTMMFWYRQQPGQSLTLIATANQGSEATYESGFVIDKFPISRPNLTFSTLTVSNMSPEDSSIYLCSVASGGNTEAFFGQGTRLTVV.

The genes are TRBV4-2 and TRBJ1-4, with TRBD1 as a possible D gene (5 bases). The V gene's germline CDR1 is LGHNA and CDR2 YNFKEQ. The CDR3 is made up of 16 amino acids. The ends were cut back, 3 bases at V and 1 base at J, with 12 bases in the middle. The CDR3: CASSQPTGLTNEKLFF. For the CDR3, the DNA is TGTGCCAGCAGCCAGCCCACGGGACTAACTAATGAAAAACTGTTTTTT.

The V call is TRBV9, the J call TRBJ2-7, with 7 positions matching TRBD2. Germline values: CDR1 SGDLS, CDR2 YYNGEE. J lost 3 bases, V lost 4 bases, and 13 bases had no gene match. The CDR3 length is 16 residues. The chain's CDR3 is CASSPKRASGVYEQYF. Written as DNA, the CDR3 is TGTGCCAGCAGCCCCAAACGTGCTAGCGGAGTCTACGAGCAGTACTTC.

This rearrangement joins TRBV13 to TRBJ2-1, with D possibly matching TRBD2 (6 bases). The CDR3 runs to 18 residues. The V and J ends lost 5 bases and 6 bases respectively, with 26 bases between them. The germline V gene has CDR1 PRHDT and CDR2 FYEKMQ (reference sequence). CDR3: CASSKEGLLARRVNEQFF. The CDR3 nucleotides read TGTGCCAGCAGCAAAGAGGGGTTACTAGCCCGGAGGGTCAATGAGCAGTTCTTC.

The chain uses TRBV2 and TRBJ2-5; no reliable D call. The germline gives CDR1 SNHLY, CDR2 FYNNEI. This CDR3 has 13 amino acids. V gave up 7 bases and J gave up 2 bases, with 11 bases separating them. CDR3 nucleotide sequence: TGTGCCAGCACAATTCGAGGTCAAGAGACCCAGTACTTC. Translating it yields CASTIRGQETQYF.

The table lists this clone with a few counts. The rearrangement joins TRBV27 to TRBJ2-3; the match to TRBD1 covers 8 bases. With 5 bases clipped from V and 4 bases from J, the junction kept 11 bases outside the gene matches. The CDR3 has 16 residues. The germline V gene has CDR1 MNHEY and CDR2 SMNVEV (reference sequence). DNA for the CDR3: TGTGCCAGCAGTCCACTCGGGACAGGCAGCGCAGATACGCAGTATTTT. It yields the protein CASSPLGTGSADTQYF.

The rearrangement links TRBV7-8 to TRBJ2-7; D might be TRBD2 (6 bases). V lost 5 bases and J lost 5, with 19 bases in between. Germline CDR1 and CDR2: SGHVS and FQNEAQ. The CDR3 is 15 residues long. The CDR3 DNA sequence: TGTGCCAGCAGCCTTTTTGGGGGGACGTCGGACGAGCAGTACTTC. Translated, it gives CASSLFGGTSDEQYF.